This TCR beta chain emerged from a study of control samples from healthy donors and cancer patients. Sequencing used immunoSEQ multiplex PCR; TCRdb keeps in-frame clones, though not all of them. Among 150,000 or so clones listed, around nine tenths were seen once. This clone was recorded only once. The trim removed 9 bases at V and 7 bases at J, leaving 6 bases unmatched. Germline V lookup: CDR1 KGHSH, CDR2 LQKENI. The length of the CDR3 is 13 residues. The rearrangement links TRBV18 to TRBJ1-6; the match to TRBD1 covers 7 bases. The TCR originated in a man aged 40-50 years in good health. What was sequenced was blood. Here the CDR3 reads CASLDRENSPLHF. The CDR3 bases are TGTGCCAGTCTCGACAGGGAAAATTCACCCCTCCACTTT. Full variable domain (missing parts from reference TRBV18 and TRBJ1-6): NAGVMQNPRHLVRRRGQEARLRCSPMKGHSHVYWYRQLPEEGLKFMVYLQKENIIDESGMPKERFSAEFPKEGPSILRIQQVVRGDSAAYFCASLDRENSPLHFGNGTRLTVT.